The clone carrying this T cell receptor beta chain has only one observation. Antigen: not known. This CDR3 has 16 amino acids. Germline CDR1 is SQVTM and CDR2 is ANQGSEA. V was cut by 1 base and J by 0 bases, with 13 bases left in between. Healthy Caucasian individuals from Russia aged about 6 to 90 served as donors. Samples each yielded at least 6 micrograms of total RNA. This sample is part of a study of blood T cells in healthy people across ages. Study-wide points: More naive CD4+ cells and higher diversity were found in long-lived than in aged donors.

The authors ran a second PCR of about 7 to 11 cycles using a sample-barcoded 5' primer and a J-beta primer mix. Each cDNA molecule was tagged by a template-switch adaptor with 12 random nucleotides. In TCRdb, the 5' RACE reads were re-called with MiXCR into one record per CDR3 protein. The sample records around 780,000 distinct CDR3 sequences, roughly three fifths being singletons. Sequenced material: blood. V and J are TRBV29-1 and TRBJ2-1; either TRBD1 or TRBD2 may fit D (6 bases each). This TCR came from a man in his forties in good health. In DNA, the CDR3 is TGCAGCGTTGAAGGATGGGGGGCAAGCTCCTACAATGAGCAGTTCTTC. Protein sequence: CSVEGWGASSYNEQFF.